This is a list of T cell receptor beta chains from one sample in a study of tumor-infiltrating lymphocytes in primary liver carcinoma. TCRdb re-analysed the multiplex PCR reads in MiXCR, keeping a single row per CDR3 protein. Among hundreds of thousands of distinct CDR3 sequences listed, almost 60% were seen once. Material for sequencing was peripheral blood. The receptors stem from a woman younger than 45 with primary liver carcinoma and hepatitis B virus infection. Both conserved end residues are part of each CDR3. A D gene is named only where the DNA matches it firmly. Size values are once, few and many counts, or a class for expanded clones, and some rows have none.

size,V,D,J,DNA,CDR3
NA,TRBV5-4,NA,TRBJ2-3,TGTGCCAGCAGCTCAGCCAGGGGAGAAGATACGCAGTATTTT,CASSSARGEDTQYF
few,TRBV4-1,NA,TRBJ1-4,TGCGCCAGCAGCCAGCCCACAGATCCGGGACGAGGGAAACTGTTTTTT,CASSQPTDPGRGKLFF
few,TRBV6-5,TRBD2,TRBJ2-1,TGTGCCAGCAGTTACCGACCACTAGCGGGAGCGTCCAATGAGCAGTTCTTC,CASSYRPLAGASNEQFF
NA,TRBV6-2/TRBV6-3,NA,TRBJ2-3,TGTGCCAGCAGCCTCAGCCTACCTAGCACAGATACGCAGTATTTT,CASSLSLPSTDTQYF
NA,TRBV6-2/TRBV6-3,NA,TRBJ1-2,TGTGCCAGCATTTCACCACAGGGAGCCTTAAACTATGGCTACACCTTC,CASISPQGALNYGYTF
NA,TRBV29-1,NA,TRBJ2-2,TGCAGCTTTGAAGTTGGGTCTGCCACCGGGGAGCTGTTTTTT,CSFEVGSATGELFF
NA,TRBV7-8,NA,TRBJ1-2,TGTGCCAGCAGCGGGTTCGGCTTCTACACCTTC,CASSGFGFYTF
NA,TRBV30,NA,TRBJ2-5,TGTGCCTGGAGTAAAACTCTGCAAGAGACCCAGTACTTC,CAWSKTLQETQYF
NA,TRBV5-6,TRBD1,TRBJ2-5,TGTGCCAGCAACTCGACCGGGACAGGCTCTCGGGAGACCCAGTACTTC,CASNSTGTGSRETQYF
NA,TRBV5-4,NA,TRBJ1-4,TGTGCCAGCAGCTCGGATAGGGGGAATGAAAAACTGTTTTTT,CASSSDRGNEKLFF
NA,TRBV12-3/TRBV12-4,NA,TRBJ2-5,TGTGCCAGCAGACCCAGGGGGGACGAGACCCAGTACTTC,CASRPRGDETQYF
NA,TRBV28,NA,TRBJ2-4,TGTGCCAGCAGTTTAACCAGGGTTATAGCCAAAAACATTCAGTACTTC,CASSLTRVIAKNIQYF
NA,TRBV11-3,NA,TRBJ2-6,TGTGCCAGCAGCTCGCATCACGGCCGCTCTGGAACCAACGTCCTGACTTTC,CASSSHHGRSGTNVLTF
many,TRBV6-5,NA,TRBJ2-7,TGTGCCAGCAGCGGATCTGACAGACCCTCGGGTTACGAGCAGTACTTC,CASSGSDRPSGYEQYF
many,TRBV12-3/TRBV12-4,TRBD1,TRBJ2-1,TGTGCCAGCAGTCTCCGACAGGGTCAGAAGAATGAGCAGTTCTTC,CASSLRQGQKNEQFF
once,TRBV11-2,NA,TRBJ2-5,TGTGCTAGCAGCTTAGGATGGGCCGGGTGGGCCCAGTACTTC,CASSLGWAGWAQYF
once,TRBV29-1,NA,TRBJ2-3,TGCAGTGTTACGGGGCGCAAAGAAGGAAGCACAGATACGCAGTATTTT,CSVTGRKEGSTDTQYF
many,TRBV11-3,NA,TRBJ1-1,TGTGCCAGCGCCATGACAGCAGAAGCTTTCTTT,CASAMTAEAFF
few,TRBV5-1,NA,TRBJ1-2,TGCGCCAGCAGCTTGGATACAGCCTCTAACTATGGCTACACCTTC,CASSLDTASNYGYTF
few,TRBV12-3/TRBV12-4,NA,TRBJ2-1,TGTGCCAGCAGTTTGCCCCCAGGGGAAAAGGGAAAGTTCTTC,CASSLPPGEKGKFF
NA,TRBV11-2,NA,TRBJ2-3,TGTGCCAGCAGCTTCGGGGGAAGGGACACAGATACGCAGTATTTT,CASSFGGRDTDTQYF
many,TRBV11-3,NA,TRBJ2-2,TGTGCCAGCAGACAGGGGACTAACACCGGGGAGCTGTTTTTT,CASRQGTNTGELFF
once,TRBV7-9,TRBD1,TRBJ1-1,TGTGCCAGCAGCCCCCCTCAGGGGGGGTGGACTGATGCTTTCTTT,CASSPPQGGWTDAFF
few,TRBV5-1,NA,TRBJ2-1,TGCGCCAGCAGCTTGACAACAGGGACGAATGAGCAGTTCTTC,CASSLTTGTNEQFF
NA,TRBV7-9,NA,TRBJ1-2,TGTGCCAGCAGCCTAGCCTCCGGGGAGTTAGGCTATGGCTACACCTTC,CASSLASGELGYGYTF
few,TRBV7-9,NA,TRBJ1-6,TGTGCCAGCAGCTCCTCCGGGTATTCCCTCCACTTT,CASSSSGYSLHF
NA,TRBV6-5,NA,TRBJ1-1,TGTGCTAGCAGTCACCCCGGGACAGAAGCTTTCTTT,CASSHPGTEAFF
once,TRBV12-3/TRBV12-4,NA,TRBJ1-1,TGTGCCAGCAGTTTGGCGGGGTTGAACACTGAAGCTTTCTTT,CASSLAGLNTEAFF
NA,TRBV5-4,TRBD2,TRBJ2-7,TGTGCCAGCAGCTTGGATGCGGGAGCCTACGAGCAGTACTTC,CASSLDAGAYEQYF
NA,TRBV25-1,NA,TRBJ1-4,TGTGCCAGCAGGTTTAGTAATGAAAAACTGTTTTTT,CASRFSNEKLFF
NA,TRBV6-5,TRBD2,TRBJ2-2,TGTGCCAGCAGTTACTCGGGGGGGTCCACGAACACCCGGGAGCTGTTTTTT,CASSYSGGSTNTRELFF
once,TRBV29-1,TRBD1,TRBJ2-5,TGCAGCGTTGGAGATCGACAGGGCCCAGTTGGGGCCCAGTACTTC,CSVGDRQGPVGAQYF
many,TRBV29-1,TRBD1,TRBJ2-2,TGCAGCGCCGGGACAGGGTCCACCGGGGAGCTGTTTTTT,CSAGTGSTGELFF
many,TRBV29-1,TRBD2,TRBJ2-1,TGCAGCGTCCCCGGGACTAGCGGGAGGCGGTACAATGAGCAGTTCTTC,CSVPGTSGRRYNEQFF
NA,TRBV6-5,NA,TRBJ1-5,TGTGCCAGCAGTGTCAGGGGTGGAAGCCAGCCCCAGCATTTT,CASSVRGGSQPQHF
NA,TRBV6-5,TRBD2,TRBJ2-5,TGTGCCAGCAGTCTCTCTCTAGCGGGAGTTGGAGAGACCCAGTACTTC,CASSLSLAGVGETQYF
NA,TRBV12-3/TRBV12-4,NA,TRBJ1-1,TGTGCCAGCAGTTTCCCGGGCCCCGGGGATGCTTTCTTT,CASSFPGPGDAFF
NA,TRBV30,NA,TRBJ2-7,TGTGCCTGGAGCGCTCAAGCAGGGGCCGGCGAGCAGTACTTC,CAWSAQAGAGEQYF
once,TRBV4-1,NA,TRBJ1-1,TGCGCCAGCGGCCAGAATCAGGATGAAGCTTTCTTT,CASGQNQDEAFF
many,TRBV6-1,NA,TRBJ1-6,TGTGCCAGCAGTGAACCCGGGGGACCCCTCCACTTT,CASSEPGGPLHF
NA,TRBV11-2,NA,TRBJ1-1,TGTGCCAACAACTTGTCTCAGACTGAAGCTTTCTTT,CANNLSQTEAFF
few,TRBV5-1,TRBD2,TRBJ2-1,TGCGCCAGCAGCCCGAGAAGCGGGAACTACAATGAGCAGTTCTTC,CASSPRSGNYNEQFF
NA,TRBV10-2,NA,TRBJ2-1,TGCGCCAGCCAGGACGGAGGGTCGGGATCCTACAATGAGCAGTTCTTC,CASQDGGSGSYNEQFF
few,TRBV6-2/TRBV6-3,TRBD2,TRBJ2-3,TGTGCCAGCAGTCAGCGGGAGGCTAGCACAGATACGCAGTATTTT,CASSQREASTDTQYF
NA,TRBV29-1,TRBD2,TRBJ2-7,TGCAGCGTTTTAGGACAACCGCCCCGGGACTACGAGCTGTACTTC,CSVLGQPPRDYELYF
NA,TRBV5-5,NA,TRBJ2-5,TGTGCCAGCAGCCAGACGTGGGGGACCCACTACTTC,CASSQTWGTHYF
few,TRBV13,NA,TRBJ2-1,TGTGCCAGCAGCTCCCCGCAGTTCTTC,CASSSPQFF
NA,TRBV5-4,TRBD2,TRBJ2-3,TGTGCCAGCAGCCGGACTAGCGGTATCACAGATACGCAGTATTTT,CASSRTSGITDTQYF
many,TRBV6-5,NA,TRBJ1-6,TGTGCCAGCAGCTCGACGGGGCCCTATAATTCACCCCTCCACTTT,CASSSTGPYNSPLHF